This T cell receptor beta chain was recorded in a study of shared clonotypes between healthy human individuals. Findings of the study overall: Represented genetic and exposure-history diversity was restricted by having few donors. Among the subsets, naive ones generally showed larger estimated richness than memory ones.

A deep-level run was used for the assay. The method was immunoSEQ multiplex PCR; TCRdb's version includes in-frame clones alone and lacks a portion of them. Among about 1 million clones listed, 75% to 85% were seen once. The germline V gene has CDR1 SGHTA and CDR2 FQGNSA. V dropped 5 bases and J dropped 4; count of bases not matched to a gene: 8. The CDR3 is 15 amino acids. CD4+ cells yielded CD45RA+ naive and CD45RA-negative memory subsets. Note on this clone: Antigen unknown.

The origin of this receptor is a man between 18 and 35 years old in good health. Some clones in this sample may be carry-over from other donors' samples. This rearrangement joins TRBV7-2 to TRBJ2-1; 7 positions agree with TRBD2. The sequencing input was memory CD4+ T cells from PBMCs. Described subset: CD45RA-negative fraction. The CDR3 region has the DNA TGTGCCAGCAGCCGTACGAGGGAGGGATACAATGAGCAGTTCTTC. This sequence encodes CASSRTREGYNEQFF.